This T cell receptor (beta chain) stems from a study of T cells in Graves' hyperthyroidism and ophthalmopathy (dated by TCRdb to about 2019). As for the study more broadly: Peripheral blood samples were taken at initial diagnosis, before any treatment was given. For training and testing, the 95 to 100 patients in the discovery cohort were randomly divided in a 7:3 ratio. In roughly six Graves' hyperthyroidism patients, the study also compared T-cell repertoires from thyroid tissue with T-cell repertoires from blood. Once sampling was done, hyperthyroidism patients were given methimazole at a starting dose of 30 mg daily, whereas ophthalmopathy patients were given high-dose intravenous methylprednisolone. Prospective prediction of ophthalmopathy was tested in an independent validation cohort of 18 to 20 hyperthyroidism patients and 15 to 17 patients who later progressed to ophthalmopathy. A discovery cohort of about 96 patients, about 40 with Graves' ophthalmopathy and under 60 with stable Graves' hyperthyroidism, was used to find distinguishing TCR V-J signatures. The paper reports TCR Vbeta CDR3 sequencing of 130 to 150 peripheral blood samples: under 45 ophthalmopathy, over 70 hyperthyroidism and roughly 17 progressor patients. Study-wide findings and limitations: In cross-validation, a model built on a 13 V-J signature told ophthalmopathy apart from stable hyperthyroidism with about 90% sensitivity and 81% to 82% specificity, and in testing the same model reached 80%/75%. In validation, the model predicted progression to ophthalmopathy with over 60% sensitivity and approximately 74% specificity, a median of 6.5 months before onset. Most expanded thyroid clonotypes (frequency above 0.001) were also detected in blood, a finding suggesting that blood repertoires may reflect thyroid immune responses. Sample size was not statistically predetermined, and blinding of investigators to group allocation was not performed.

This clonotype occurred a few times. Which antigen it targets is not known. One base away there is no much larger clone; base qualities are not given. Graves' hyperthyroidism was defined as stable when no progression to ophthalmopathy occurred over 18 months of follow-up. Hyperthyroidism patients were newly diagnosed, had a disease duration of under 2 months, and were aged 18 to 65 years. The study excluded patients with uncontrolled infections, other autoimmune diseases, pregnancy or lactation. Diagnoses were established on the basis of clinical symptoms, serum thyroxine and TRAb, thyroid ultrasound, and orbital computed tomography. PBMCs were separated from 10 ml of fresh peripheral blood using Ficoll-Paque density gradient centrifugation. Total RNA was extracted with Trizol reagent, and quality was checked on an Agilent 2100 Bioanalyzer. The TCR beta CDR3 regions were amplified from RNA transcripts. The first round of RT-PCR for the TCR CDR3 was performed with the HTBI primer set and the Qiagen OneStep RT-PCR kit. A second multiplex PCR round built the libraries, followed by size selection and purification. Sequencing of the libraries was done on an Illumina HiSeq2000 using paired-end 100 bp reads. The source study handled its data this way. SOAPnuke was used to process the raw data, throwing out any read that contained adapters or uncalled bases, had a mean Phred below 15, or lacked an exact constant-primer or identifier match. High-quality paired reads were merged using COPE v1.2.5, and each unique nucleotide sequence was defined as a clonotype. MiTCR v1.1 was used to align the clonotypes against IMGT TRBV, TRBD and TRBJ reference segments. Only V-J combinations with frequency above 0.0001, covering 99% to 99.2% of repertoires, were analysed. A TCS score was defined as the ratio between F50 (clonal expansion) and ExV (chaos), using BLOSUM62-based TCRdist between CDR3 peptides within each V-J. Welch's t-statistics and random forest reduced fewer than 600 V-J features to fewer than 15, which were used in a naive Bayes classifier (R e1071). TCRdb trimmed the raw reads at Q25, called clones with MiXCR and kept productive beta chains. Every entry covers one CDR3 protein and lists the most common genes and DNA from its rows. The V and J calls, along with clone size, are taken from TCRdb and not from the paper's own processing. The sample contains 300,000 to 400,000 distinct CDR3 sequences, about 18% of them found a single time. 45% to 50% of the sample belongs to the ten largest clones.

The specimen sequenced was blood. The receptor was isolated from a woman between 45 and 60 years old with Graves' hyperthyroidism.

CDR3 region: CASSRGPGQGEAFF. The DNA is as follows: TGCGCCAGCAGCAGGGGGCCTGGACAGGGTGAAGCTTTCTTT. The rearrangement joined TRBV5-1 to TRBJ1-1; TRBD1 matches 8 bases in the middle. At the junction V is shortened by 4 bases and J by 7 bases; bases outside the gene matches: 9. The CDR3 spans 14 residues, from the cysteine through the phenylalanine. Here the CDR3 DNA is all that survives: 42 bases in frame from base 1. Per the germline V gene, SGHRS is the CDR1 and YFSETQ is the CDR2.